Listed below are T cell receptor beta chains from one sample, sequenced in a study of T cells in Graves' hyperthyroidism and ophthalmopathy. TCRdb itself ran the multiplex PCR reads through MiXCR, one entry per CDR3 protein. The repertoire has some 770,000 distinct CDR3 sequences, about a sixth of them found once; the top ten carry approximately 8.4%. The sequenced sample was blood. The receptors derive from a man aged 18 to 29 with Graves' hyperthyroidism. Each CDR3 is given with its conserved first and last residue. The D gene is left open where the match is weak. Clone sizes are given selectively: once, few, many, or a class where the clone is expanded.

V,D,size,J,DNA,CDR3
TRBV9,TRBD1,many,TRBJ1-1,TGTGCCAGCAGCGCCCGACAGGGCTCGAACACTGAAGCTTTCTTT,CASSARQGSNTEAFF
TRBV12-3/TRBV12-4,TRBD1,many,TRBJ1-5,TGTGCCAGCAGTTCATCCGGGACAGGGGTCCTCCAGCCCCAGCATTTT,CASSSSGTGVLQPQHF
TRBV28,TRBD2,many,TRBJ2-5,TGTGCCAGCAGTCCAAAGGGACTAGCGGGAAGACGTGGCGAGACCCAGTACTTC,CASSPKGLAGRRGETQYF
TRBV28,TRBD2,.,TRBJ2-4,TGTGCCAGCAGTCCCCCGGTTACTAGCGGAGGCAAAAACATTCAGTACTTC,CASSPPVTSGGKNIQYF
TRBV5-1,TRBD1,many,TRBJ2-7,TGCGCCTCCCGGGACAGCGAGAAGTCCTACGAGCAGTACTTC,CASRDSEKSYEQYF
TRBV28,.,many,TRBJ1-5,TGTGCCAGCACCTTTTCTAATCAGCCCCAGCATTTT,CASTFSNQPQHF
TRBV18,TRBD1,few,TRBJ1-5,TGTGCCAGCTCATTAGGGACAGTCAATCAGCCCCAGCATTTT,CASSLGTVNQPQHF
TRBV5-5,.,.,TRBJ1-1,TGTGCCAGCAGCCAGGAATGGGTTAGGGACACTGAAGCTTTCTTT,CASSQEWVRDTEAFF
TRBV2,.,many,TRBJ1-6,TGTGCCAGCAGTACTCACGGAGGGGATTCACCCCTCCACTTT,CASSTHGGDSPLHF
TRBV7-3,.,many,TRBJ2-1,TGTGCCAGCAGCTACGGGGCCCACAATGAGCAGTTCTTC,CASSYGAHNEQFF
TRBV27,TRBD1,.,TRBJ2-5,TGTGCCAGCAGTTTTGGCAGGGGGCGGGGGACCCAGTACTTC,CASSFGRGRGTQYF
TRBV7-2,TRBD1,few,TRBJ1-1,TGTGCCAGCAGCTTAGACGACAGGGGGGCTAGTGAAGCTTTCTTT,CASSLDDRGASEAFF
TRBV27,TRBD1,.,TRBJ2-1,TGTGCCAGCAGTTTAGGACAGGGGGATTCGGAGCAGTTCTTC,CASSLGQGDSEQFF
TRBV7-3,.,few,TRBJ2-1,TGTGCCAGCAGCGCCGACTCGGGTATCAATGAGCAGTTCTTC,CASSADSGINEQFF
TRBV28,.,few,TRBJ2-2,TGTGCCAGTCAAACCCCCGGGGAGCTGTTTTTT,CASQTPGELFF
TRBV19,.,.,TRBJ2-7,TGTGCCAGTAGTCCCAGACCAGGACGGCGGTACTACGAGCAGTACTTC,CASSPRPGRRYYEQYF
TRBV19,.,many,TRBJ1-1,TGTGCCAGTAGTATAGGCGATGGGACTGAAGCTTTCTTT,CASSIGDGTEAFF
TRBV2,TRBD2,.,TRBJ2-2,TGTGCCAGCACGACTAGCGTGAACACCGGGGAGCTGTTTTTT,CASTTSVNTGELFF
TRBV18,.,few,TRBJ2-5,TGTGCCAGCTCACCATCAGGGGCCCAAGAGACCCAGTACTTC,CASSPSGAQETQYF
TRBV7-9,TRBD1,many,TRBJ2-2,TGTGCCAGCAGCTTAAGGACAGGTGACACCGGGGAGCTGTTTTTT,CASSLRTGDTGELFF
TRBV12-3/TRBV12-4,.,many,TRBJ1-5,TGTGCCAGCTCACCGGGACGGAGGAGTCATAGGGCCCAGCATTTT,CASSPGRRSHRAQHF
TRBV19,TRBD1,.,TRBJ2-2,TGTGCCAGTAGCCCGAGGGGACAGGGTAACACCGGGGAGCTGTTTTTT,CASSPRGQGNTGELFF
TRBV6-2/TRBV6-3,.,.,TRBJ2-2,TGTGCCAGCAGTTATCTACGCGGGACGACCGGGGAGCTGTTTTTT,CASSYLRGTTGELFF
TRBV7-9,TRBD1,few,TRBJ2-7,TGTGCCAGCACCCGAGGGTTGACAGGGTCGTACGAGCAGTACTTC,CASTRGLTGSYEQYF
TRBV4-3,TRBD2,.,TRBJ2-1,TGCGCCAGCAGCCAAGGACTAGCGGGGATCTCCTACAATGAGCAGTTCTTC,CASSQGLAGISYNEQFF
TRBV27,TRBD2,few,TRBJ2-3,TGTGCCAGCAGTACCCGGACTAGATGGAGCACAGATACGCAGTATTTT,CASSTRTRWSTDTQYF